The T cell receptor (beta chain) described here comes from a study of shared clonotypes between healthy human individuals. Overall study findings and caveats: A small donor pool kept down the genetic and exposure-history diversity that was represented. Memory subsets generally showed smaller estimated richness than naive subsets did.

Germline CDR1 is SGHTA and CDR2 is FQGNSA. The CDR3 loop spans 14 amino acids. V lost 1 base, J lost 3 bases, and 8 bases lay in between. A note on this clone: What it recognizes is unknown. Distinct nucleotide sequences in the sample also encode this CDR3.

Donors comprised only Caucasian adults living in Nashville, Tennessee. Sequencing was performed with immunoSEQ multiplex PCR; in TCRdb, only in-frame clones are kept and a portion is missing. The table lists over 2 million clones, around 93% of them singletons, with 0.37% in the top ten. This clonotype was obtained from a man aged 18 to 30 in good health. Some clones in this sample may be carry-over from other donors' samples. V usage is TRBV7-2 and J usage is TRBJ2-3; D gene uncertain. The specimen sequenced was naive CD4+ T cells from PBMCs. Subset noted: CD45RA+ positively selected. The CDR3 sequence: CASSLGMGTDTQYF. The CDR3 DNA is TGTGCCAGCAGCTTAGGTATGGGGACAGATACGCAGTATTTT.